These T cell receptor beta chains were read from a single sample in a study of T cell responses to AZD1222 COVID-19 vaccine. TCRdb's copy holds only in-frame clones and misses some; the assay was immunoSEQ multiplex PCR. This sample has roughly 75,000 clones, with roughly 84% found just once. The sequencing here drew on peripheral blood, taken on day 0 of AZD1222 vaccination. Every receptor here comes from an adult in good health. Each CDR3 is given with its conserved first and last residue. A D gene is named only where the DNA matches it firmly. Rows give clone size only sometimes, using once, few, many, or a class for an expanded clone.

clone_size | j_call | d_call | v_call | cdr3_aa | cdr3_nt
- | TRBJ2-7 | - | TRBV6-5 | CASVHLTPYEQYF | TGTGCCAGCGTACATCTAACACCCTACGAGCAGTACTTC
once | TRBJ2-1 | TRBD1 | TRBV7-2 | CASSPRQGGSEQFF | TGTGCCAGCAGCCCCAGACAGGGTGGTAGTGAGCAGTTCTTC
once | TRBJ2-3 | - | TRBV6-5 | CASTATSPRLEYF | TGTGCCAGCACAGCCACTAGCCCCCGCCTAGAGTATTTT
few | TRBJ1-2 | - | TRBV29-1 | CSVEPSGGKGYTF | TGCAGCGTTGAGCCTTCTGGAGGGAAAGGCTACACCTTC
- | TRBJ1-2 | - | TRBV5-5 | CASSYLGQNGNYGYTF | TGTGCCAGCAGCTATTTAGGGCAGAACGGTAACTATGGCTACACCTTC
- | TRBJ2-6 | - | TRBV9 | CASSVISGANVLTF | TGTGCCAGCAGCGTTATCTCTGGGGCCAACGTCCTGACTTTC
- | TRBJ2-5 | - | TRBV7-3 | CASSAGMGDGETQYF | TGTGCCAGCAGCGCGGGTATGGGAGATGGGGAGACCCAGTACTTC
- | TRBJ2-7 | - | TRBV2 | CASGSVQYF | TGTGCCAGCGGGTCCGTGCAGTACTTC
- | TRBJ2-1 | - | TRBV4-3 | CASSQDAVEQFF | TGCGCCAGCAGCCAAGACGCGGTTGAGCAGTTCTTC
- | TRBJ1-1 | TRBD1 | TRBV11-1 | CASNDPGQGITEAFF | TGTGCCAGCAACGATCCGGGACAGGGGATCACTGAAGCTTTCTTT
- | TRBJ1-2 | - | TRBV6-5 | CASRRKTALNYGYTF | TGTGCCAGCAGACGGAAGACAGCCTTAAACTATGGCTACACCTTC
- | TRBJ2-5 | - | TRBV5-6 | CASSLGQGVETQYF | TGTGCCAGCAGCTTGGGGCAGGGAGTGGAGACCCAGTACTTC
- | TRBJ1-6 | - | TRBV10-3 | CAIGAANSPLHF | TGTGCCATCGGCGCAGCAAATTCACCCCTCCACTTT
- | TRBJ1-5 | - | TRBV7-8 | CASSLRVYQPQHF | TGTGCCAGCAGCTTACGGGTTTATCAGCCCCAGCATTTT
- | TRBJ2-6 | - | TRBV7-2 | CASSSWSLRGANVLTF | TGTGCCAGCAGCTCCTGGTCGTTACGTGGGGCCAACGTCCTGACTTTC
once | TRBJ1-1 | - | TRBV28 | CASSLGARADTEAFF | TGTGCCAGCAGTTTGGGGGCCAGGGCGGACACTGAAGCTTTCTTT